Below, one TCR beta chain is given with its context. As yet, its antigen is unknown. In germline, CDR1 is MNHEY, CDR2 SVGAGI. V dropped 0 bases and J dropped 6 bases, with 14 bases sitting between them. The CDR3 covers 15 residues. The data were obtained in a study of cytomegalovirus exposure and HLA in healthy donors. This PCR relied on a set of 60 Vbeta primers and 13 Jbeta primers. Assay: immunoSEQ multiplex PCR; the TCRdb copy retains only in-frame clones and omits some. The sample carries about 170,000 clones, approximately 71% recorded once. Nominally healthy donors were sampled, though unrecorded immune exposures were likely. Points from the study as a whole: In a later analysis, V- and J-gene trimming of beta chains associated with a DCLRE1C missense variant, replicated independently. Later analysis suggested most CMV-associated TCR beta chains were HLA-restricted. Analyses of presence and absence presupposed an approximately uniform sequencing depth across donors.

The J gene is TRBJ1-1, the V gene TRBV6-5, with unresolved D. Sequenced: PBMCs. This receptor was taken from a young woman in good health and CMV-seropositive. The CDR3 DNA follows: TGTGCCAGCAGTTACTCGGTGGCAGGATTACCTGAAGCTTTCTTT. This gives the protein CASSYSVAGLPEAFF.